A single sample gave rise to the 4 T cell receptor beta chains below, sequenced in a study of shared clonotypes between healthy human individuals (dated by TCRdb to about 2020). The library was produced with the immunoSEQ multiplex PCR assay. TCRdb carries this immuneACCESS record with in-frame sequences only. Its versions omit some clonotypes, under half of them owing to an unresolved V gene in the studies checked, with the rest unexplained. This sample holds a few million clones; under 97% were observed only once. The ten largest account for around 0.13% of the sample. Input material: naive CD4+ T cells sorted from blood. The intended sense of this specimen's cell subset or site label: CD45RA+ positively selected. These receptor sequences come from a man between 18 and 29 years old in good health.

Concerning this clone itself: This CDR3 is also generated by other DNA sequences in the sample. V usage is TRBV6-1 and J usage is TRBJ2-7; D is unclear. Trimming pared 6 bases from V and 4 bases from J, leaving 4 bases between. The CDR3 has 10 residues. Per germline, CDR1 MNHNS and CDR2 SASEGT. The CDR3: CASRSYEQYF. CDR3 in DNA: TGTGCCAGCAGGAGTTACGAGCAGTACTTC.

The rearrangement uses TRBV7-9 and TRBJ2-2, with 7 bases fitting TRBD1. After removal of 11 bases from V and 5 bases from J, the junction contained 8 bases not matched to a gene. CDR3 length equals 13 residues. CDR1 is SEHNR and CDR2 is FQNEAQ in the germline V gene (reference sequence). Here the CDR3 reads CAGRPTGTGELFF. The DNA of the CDR3 is TGTGCCGGTCGACCGACAGGGACCGGGGAGCTGTTTTTT.

The V gene is TRBV13, the J gene TRBJ1-1, with a possible D match to TRBD1 (6 bases). The CDR3 has 16 amino acids. The germline V and J ends were trimmed by 8 bases and 0 bases, with 19 bases remaining between them. Germline CDR1 PRHDT, CDR2 FYEKMQ (reference sequence). The CDR3 DNA follows: TGTGCCAGCCTTCCCCCCGCCGGGACAATGAACACTGAAGCTTTCTTT. This sequence encodes CASLPPAGTMNTEAFF.

The chain employs TRBV5-3 and TRBJ2-7, with D possibly TRBD2 on 5 matching bases. TRBV5-3 is treated as an ORF (open reading frame) with a function not yet certain. This CDR3 has 15 residues. V was pared by 4 bases and J by 4 bases, with 18 bases between. The CDR3 DNA is TGTGCCAGAAGCCGAAGGACTGCCTGTGATTACGAGCAGTACTTC. Translated: CARSRRTACDYEQYF.